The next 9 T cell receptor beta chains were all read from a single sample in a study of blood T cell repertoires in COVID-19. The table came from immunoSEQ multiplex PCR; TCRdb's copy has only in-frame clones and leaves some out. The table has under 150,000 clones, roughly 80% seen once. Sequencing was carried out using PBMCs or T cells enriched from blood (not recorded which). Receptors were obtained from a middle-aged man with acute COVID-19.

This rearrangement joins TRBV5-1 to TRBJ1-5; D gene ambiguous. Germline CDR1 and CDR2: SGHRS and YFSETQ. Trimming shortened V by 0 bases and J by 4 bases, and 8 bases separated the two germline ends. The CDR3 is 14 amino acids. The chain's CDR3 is CASSLAGWNQPQHF. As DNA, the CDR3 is TGCGCCAGCAGCTTGGCAGGTTGGAATCAGCCCCAGCATTTT.

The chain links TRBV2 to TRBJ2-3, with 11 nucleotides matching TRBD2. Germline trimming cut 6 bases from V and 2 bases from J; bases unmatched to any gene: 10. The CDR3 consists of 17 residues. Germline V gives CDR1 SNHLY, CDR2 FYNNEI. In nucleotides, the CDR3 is TGTGCCAGCAGCGGTCCTAGCGGGGGGCCCTACACAGATACGCAGTATTTT. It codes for CASSGPSGGPYTDTQYF.

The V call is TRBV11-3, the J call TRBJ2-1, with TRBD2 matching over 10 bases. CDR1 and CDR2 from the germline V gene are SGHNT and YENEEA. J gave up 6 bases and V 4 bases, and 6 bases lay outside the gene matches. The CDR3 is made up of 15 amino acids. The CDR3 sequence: CASSSRTSGGNEQFF. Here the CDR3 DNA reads TGTGCCAGCAGCTCCCGGACTAGCGGAGGCAATGAGCAGTTCTTC.

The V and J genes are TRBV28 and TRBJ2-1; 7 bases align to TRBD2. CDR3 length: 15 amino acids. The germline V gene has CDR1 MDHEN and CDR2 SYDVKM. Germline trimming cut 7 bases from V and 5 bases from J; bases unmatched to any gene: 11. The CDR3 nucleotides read TGTGCCAGCACCCTAGCGGAGACTAGCAACAATGAGCAGTTCTTC. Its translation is CASTLAETSNNEQFF.

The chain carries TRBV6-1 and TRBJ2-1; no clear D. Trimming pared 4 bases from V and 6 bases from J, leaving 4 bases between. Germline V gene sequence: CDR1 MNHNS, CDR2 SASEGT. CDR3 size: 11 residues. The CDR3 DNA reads TGTGCCAGCAGTGCGTTCAATGAGCAGTTCTTC. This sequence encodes CASSAFNEQFF.

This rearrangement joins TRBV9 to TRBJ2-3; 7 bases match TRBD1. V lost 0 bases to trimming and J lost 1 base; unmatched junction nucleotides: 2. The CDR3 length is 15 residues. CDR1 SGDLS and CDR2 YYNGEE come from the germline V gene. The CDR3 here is CASSVDDRGTDTQYF. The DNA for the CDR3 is TGTGCCAGCAGCGTAGATGACAGGGGCACAGATACGCAGTATTTT.

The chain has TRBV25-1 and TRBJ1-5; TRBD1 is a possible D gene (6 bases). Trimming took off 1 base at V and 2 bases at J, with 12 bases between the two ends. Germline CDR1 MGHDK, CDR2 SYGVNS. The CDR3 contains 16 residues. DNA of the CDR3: TGTGCCAGCAGTGAATCGGGGACATTACGCAATCAGCCCCAGCATTTT. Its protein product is CASSESGTLRNQPQHF.

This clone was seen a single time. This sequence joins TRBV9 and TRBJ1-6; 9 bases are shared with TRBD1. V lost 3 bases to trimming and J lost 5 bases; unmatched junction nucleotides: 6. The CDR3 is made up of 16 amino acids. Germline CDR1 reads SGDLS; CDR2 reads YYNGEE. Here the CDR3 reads CASSGTGGADNSPLHF. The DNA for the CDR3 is TGTGCCAGCAGCGGCACAGGGGGCGCCGATAATTCACCCCTCCACTTT.

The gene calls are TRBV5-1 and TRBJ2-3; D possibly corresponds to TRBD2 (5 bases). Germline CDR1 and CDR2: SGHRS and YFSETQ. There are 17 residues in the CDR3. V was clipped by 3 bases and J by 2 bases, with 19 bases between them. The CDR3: CASSSSGISRYTDTQYF. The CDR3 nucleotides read TGCGCCAGCAGCTCCTCCGGGATCTCGAGGTACACAGATACGCAGTATTTT.